Following are 18 T cell receptor beta chains from one sample sequenced in a study of T cells in Graves' hyperthyroidism and ophthalmopathy. What was amplified from RNA transcripts were TCR beta CDR3 regions. A set of HTBI primers served as the primers for a first-round RT-PCR of the TCR CDR3. TCRdb re-analysed the multiplex PCR reads in MiXCR, keeping a single row per CDR3 protein. The sample has around 570,000 distinct CDR3 sequences; roughly 21% are singletons. The sample comprised blood. These TCRs come from a man in his forties or fifties with Graves' ophthalmopathy.

This rearrangement joins TRBV6-1 to TRBJ1-6; no reliable D call. Trimming took off 6 bases at V and 8 bases at J, with 17 bases between the two ends. The CDR3 is 15 amino acids. Germline values: CDR1 MNHNS, CDR2 SASEGT. The CDR3 spells CASSQLGTDYSPLHF. DNA for the CDR3: TGTGCCAGCAGCCAGCTAGGCACGGACTATTCACCCCTCCACTTT.

This clonotype showed up many times. This chain uses TRBV20-1 with TRBJ1-1, with D possibly being TRBD1 (5 bases). Germline-derived CDR1 and CDR2 are DFQATT and SNEGSKA (reference sequence). The V gene lost 0 bases and the J gene lost 4 bases, with 9 bases spanning the gap. The CDR3 length is 13 residues. The CDR3 is CSAREGAGTEAFF. DNA of the CDR3: TGCAGTGCTAGAGAAGGGGCGGGCACTGAAGCTTTCTTT.

This clonotype was observed a handful of times. A much larger clone differs from this one at a single base, so this may be a read error. The conserved phenylalanine or tryptophan normally closing the CDR3 is absent here, so this likely arose from a read error. This chain connects TRBV2 to TRBJ1-1; the D gene is possibly TRBD1 (6 bases). Germline V CDR1 and CDR2: SNHLY, FYNNEI. This CDR3 has 13 amino acids. Trimming removed 4 bases from V and 2 bases from J, with 8 bases in between. CDR3 sequence: CASSADSNTEAFS. In DNA, the CDR3 is TGTGCCAGCAGTGCGGACAGTAACACTGAAGCTTTCTCT.

This clonotype has at least ten counts. This chain uses TRBV20-1 with TRBJ2-7; the D is unclear. V was cut by 1 base and J by 2 bases, with 6 bases left in between. Germline CDR1 DFQATT, CDR2 SNEGSKA (reference sequence). The CDR3 extends over 12 amino acids. DNA for the CDR3: TGCAGTGCTAGAGGACCGGCCTACGAGCAGTACTTC. Translating gives CSARGPAYEQYF.

This clonotype was detected only a few times. This sequence joins TRBV19 and TRBJ2-2; 7 bases align to TRBD2. The germline gives CDR1 LNHDA, CDR2 SQIVND (reference sequence). V was clipped by 6 bases and J by 1 base; unmatched bases: 11. This CDR3 has 17 amino acids. CDR3: CASREFKRGLNTGELFF. The CDR3 coding sequence is TGTGCCAGTAGGGAATTCAAGCGGGGCCTGAACACCGGGGAGCTGTTTTTT.

Remarks on this clonotype: Sequence at one end of the junction differs from germline and may be a read error. The chain has TRBV6-4 and TRBJ2-5; possible D gene TRBD1, 5 bases. CDR1 is MRHNA, CDR2 SNTAGT, per germline. This CDR3 contains 15 residues. CDR3 DNA sequence: TGCGCCAGCAGTGAACGCCAGGACATCCAAGAGACCCAGTACTTC. It translates to CASSERQDIQETQYF.

To note about this clonotype: A read error may be the cause here, since a much bigger clone is one base away. The chain employs TRBV7-2 and TRBJ2-7; a possible D gene is TRBD2 (5 bases). CDR3 length: 14 residues. V lost 6 bases and J lost 2, with 14 bases in between. Germline loops: CDR1 SGHTA, CDR2 FQGNSA. The CDR3 here is CASSLAIVPYEQYF. CDR3 in DNA: TGTGCCAGCAGTCTAGCAATTGTCCCCTACGAGCAGTACTTC.

This clonotype was recorded at least ten times. This rearrangement joins TRBV20-1 to TRBJ2-1; 12 nucleotides align to TRBD2. With 2 bases clipped from V and 8 bases from J, the junction kept 4 bases outside the gene matches. The CDR3 sequence is 14 residues long. CDR1 DFQATT and CDR2 SNEGSKA come from the germline V gene (reference sequence). This CDR3 is CSARSSGRGYEQFF. CDR3 nucleotide sequence: TGCAGTGCTAGATCTAGCGGGAGGGGGTATGAGCAGTTCTTC.

This CDR3 reads CSVTNSGRGTDTQYF. Here the CDR3 DNA reads TGCAGCGTTACTAATAGCGGGAGAGGGACAGATACGCAGTATTTT. The chain is built from TRBV29-1 and TRBJ2-3; TRBD2 matches at 9 bases. V shed 5 bases and J 3 bases; nucleotides not matched to a gene: 9. The CDR3 is 15 residues long. From germline, CDR1 is SQVTM and CDR2 ANQGSEA.

A few counts support this clonotype. The chain combines TRBV5-1 with TRBJ2-1; maybe TRBD1 (6 bases). Germline CDR1 is SGHRS and CDR2 is YFSETQ. V lost 4 bases and J lost 4, with 15 bases in between. The CDR3 has 15 amino acids. The CDR3 bases are TGCGCCAGCAGCCCCCGGGCAGGGGAGTACAATGAGCAGTTCTTC. Translation gives CASSPRAGEYNEQFF.

The gene calls are TRBV7-2 and TRBJ2-7; 11 nucleotides line up with TRBD2. Looked up from germline, CDR1 is SGHTA and CDR2 is FQGNSA. Losses at the gene ends were 5 bases for V and 6 bases for J; bases not matched to a gene: 6. The CDR3 has 14 residues. The CDR3 loop reads CASSELAGVSEQYF. As DNA, the CDR3 is TGTGCCAGCAGCGAACTAGCGGGAGTAAGCGAGCAGTACTTC.

The chain has TRBV29-1 and TRBJ2-7; 8 positions match TRBD1. The V segment lost 1 base and the J segment 2 bases; nucleotides outside the gene matches: 7. The V gene's germline CDR1 is SQVTM and CDR2 ANQGSEA. CDR3 size: 15 residues. CDR3 nucleotides: TGCAGCGTTGAAGTAACGGCAGGGGGCACCTACGAGCAGTACTTC. Encoded protein: CSVEVTAGGTYEQYF.

This clonotype was recorded at least ten times. The CDR3 loop is CASSAGSSYNEQFF. Written as DNA, the CDR3 is TGCGCCAGCAGCGCAGGTAGCTCCTACAATGAGCAGTTCTTC. This chain links TRBV5-1 with TRBJ2-1; D is uncertain. Trimming cost V 4 bases and J 0 bases, with 8 bases left between them. The germline CDR1 and CDR2 sequences are SGHRS and YFSETQ. This CDR3 has 14 residues.

The chain couples TRBV6-1 to TRBJ2-5; D may match TRBD1 or TRBD2 (5 bases each). The V gene lost 6 bases and the J gene lost 4 bases, with 15 bases spanning the gap. Per the germline V gene, CDR1 is MNHNS and CDR2 is SASEGT. CDR3 length equals 14 residues. This CDR3 reads CASRSGAHGETQYF. In nucleotides, the CDR3 is TGTGCCAGCAGATCCGGGGCGCATGGAGAGACCCAGTACTTC.

This clonotype appeared many times. The gene calls are TRBV13 and TRBJ1-2, with 8 bases identical to TRBD1. J was trimmed by 6 bases and V by 4 bases; bases with no gene match: 7. Germline values: CDR1 PRHDT, CDR2 FYEKMQ (reference sequence). This CDR3 region has 14 residues. The CDR3 spells CASSSDRGPNGYTF. For the CDR3, the DNA is TGTGCCAGCAGCTCAGACAGGGGACCGAATGGCTACACCTTC.

The sample holds many counts of this clonotype. The chain carries TRBV20-1 and TRBJ1-1, with 8 bases aligning to TRBD1. This CDR3 region has 13 residues. Germline V gives CDR1 DFQATT, CDR2 SNEGSKA (reference sequence). CDR3 DNA: TGCAGGGCGCAGGGACAGGCGAACACTGAAGCTTTCTTT. Protein product: CRAQGQANTEAFF.

This clonotype showed up just a few times. The J gene is TRBJ2-7, the V gene TRBV6-6, with D maybe TRBD1 (5 bases). The germline V gene encodes CDR1 MNHNY and CDR2 SVGAGI (reference sequence). V dropped 0 bases and J dropped 5 bases, with 17 bases sitting between them. The CDR3 loop spans 16 amino acids. CDR3 nucleotides: TGTGCCAGCAGTTACTCGAAAGACAGACCCAGTGACGAGCAGTACTTC. It codes for CASSYSKDRPSDEQYF.

This clonotype has ten or more counts. The chain has TRBV11-3 and TRBJ2-5, with unresolved D. The ends were cut back, 6 bases at V and 5 bases at J, with 16 bases in the middle. The CDR3 has 14 amino acids. Germline V CDR1 and CDR2: SGHNT, YENEEA. CDR3 amino acids: CASRPTSASETQYF. CDR3 bases: TGTGCCAGCAGACCCACCAGTGCTTCGGAGACCCAGTACTTC.